The 28 T cell receptor beta chains reported below all come from one sample, sequenced in a study of blood T cells in healthy people across ages. It was with a sample-barcoded 5' primer and a J-beta primer mix that a second PCR of roughly 6 to 12 cycles was run. TCRdb re-analysed the 5' RACE reads in MiXCR, keeping a single row per CDR3 protein. The repertoire holds approximately 290,000 distinct CDR3 sequences, roughly 26% seen once, with over 25% in the top ten. The sequencing input was blood. These receptors were taken from a woman in her 70s in good health.

V usage is TRBV6-5 and J usage is TRBJ1-2; unclear D gene. Germline assignment: CDR1 MNHEY and CDR2 SVGAGI. The CDR3 is 13 amino acids. The V end was cut by 5 bases, the J end by 8 bases, with 15 bases between. CDR3 nucleotides: TGTGCCAGCAGTCCCAGCCCCTATAAGGGCTACACCTTC. Protein sequence: CASSPSPYKGYTF.

The chain carries TRBV24-1 and TRBJ2-7, with D tentatively TRBD1 or TRBD2 (5 bases each). CDR3 length: 15 residues. Germline CDR1 KGHDR, CDR2 SFDVKD. With 7 bases removed from V and 4 bases from J, the gap between germline ends came to 19 bases. CDR3 region: CATSPRDGALYEQYF. CDR3 nucleotides: TGTGCCACCAGCCCCCGGGATGGGGCTTTATACGAGCAGTACTTC.

The chain joins TRBV11-2 to TRBJ2-7; D possibly corresponds to TRBD1 (6 bases). The J call may be incorrect, as the DNA end agrees better with TRBJ2-5. The CDR3 is 14 residues long. From germline, CDR1 is SGHAT and CDR2 FQNNGV. CDR3 amino acids: CASSLQGIRETQYF. In nucleotides, the CDR3 is TGTGCCAGCAGCTTACAGGGGATTAGGGAGACCCAGTACTTC.

The chain has TRBV7-6 and TRBJ2-7; 9 bases map to TRBD2. The V gene's germline CDR1 is SGHVS and CDR2 FNYEAQ. The CDR3 has 15 amino acids. The J segment lost 7 bases and the V segment lost 5 bases, leaving 12 bases of the junction unmatched. CDR3 sequence reads: CASSLSAGTSREQYF. The CDR3 DNA reads TGTGCCAGCAGCCTATCAGCCGGGACTAGCAGGGAGCAGTACTTC.

This clonotype has just a few counts. V usage is TRBV5-1 and J usage is TRBJ2-7, with D unclear. The ends were cut back, 2 bases at V and 2 bases at J, with 11 bases in the middle. CDR1 and CDR2 from the germline V gene are SGHRS and YFSETQ. The CDR3 is made up of 14 amino acids. The CDR3 loop is CASSFDGSTYEQYF. The CDR3 DNA is TGCGCCAGCAGCTTTGACGGGTCTACCTACGAGCAGTACTTC.

The DNA of the CDR3 is TGTGCCAGCAGTTTTTACGAAGGGACGCAGTATTTT. Translated: CASSFYEGTQYF. This chain connects TRBV12-3 or TRBV12-4 to TRBJ2-3; unclear D gene. CDR3 length equals 12 residues. V was clipped by 3 bases and J by 9 bases, with 10 bases between them.

The gene calls are TRBV12-3 or TRBV12-4 and TRBJ1-4; possibly TRBD1 for D (5 bases). This CDR3 is built from 14 residues. The V end lost 2 bases, the J end lost 11 bases, and 15 bases lay between the germline ends. In DNA form, the CDR3 reads TGTGCCAGCAGTTTATCTGAAGAAGAGGGGAAACTGTTTTTT. Translation: CASSLSEEEGKLFF.

This clonotype was detected a few times. The V call is TRBV6-5, the J call TRBJ2-7; D may match TRBD1 or TRBD2 (5 bases each). Germline-derived CDR1 and CDR2 are MNHEY and SVGAGI. The V and J ends lost 3 bases and 2 bases respectively, with 11 bases between them. The CDR3 covers 14 residues. The CDR3 DNA reads as TGTGCCAGCAGTTATCGGGACCAAGCCTACGAGCAGTACTTC. Protein sequence: CASSYRDQAYEQYF.

The rearrangement links TRBV7-2 to TRBJ2-2, with 10 nucleotides matching TRBD2. Losses at the gene ends were 5 bases for V and 4 bases for J; bases not matched to a gene: 4. Per germline, CDR1 SGHTA and CDR2 FQGNSA. The CDR3 covers 15 residues. CDR3 nucleotides: TGTGCCAGCAGCGCATCTAGCGGGAGCACCGGGGAGCTGTTTTTT. Protein sequence: CASSASSGSTGELFF.

This chain joins TRBV7-2 and TRBJ1-2; D not resolved. Trimming took 1 base from V and 2 from J, leaving 8 bases between them. CDR1 is SGHTA and CDR2 is FQGNSA in the germline V gene. The CDR3 totals 14 residues. This CDR3 is CASSLDNGNYGYTF. CDR3 nucleotide sequence: TGTGCCAGCAGCTTAGACAACGGGAACTATGGCTACACCTTC.

This clonotype was found a few times. The chain has TRBV6-2 or TRBV6-3 and TRBJ2-7; D unclear. Looked up from germline, CDR1 is MNHEY and CDR2 is SVGEGT. With 5 bases removed from V and 1 base from J, the gap between germline ends came to 18 bases. CDR3 length equals 16 residues. In DNA form, the CDR3 reads TGTGCCAGCAGTCCGAGAGGAAAGCTTCCATCCTACGAGCAGTACTTC. Encoded protein: CASSPRGKLPSYEQYF.

The chain has TRBV9 and TRBJ2-1, with TRBD1 as a possible D gene (6 bases). Germline values: CDR1 SGDLS, CDR2 YYNGEE. The CDR3 contains 16 residues. The germline V and J ends were trimmed by 0 bases and 0 bases, with 10 bases remaining between them. In DNA, the CDR3 is TGTGCCAGCAGCGTAGGCGGACAGAGCTCCTACAATGAGCAGTTCTTC. This encodes CASSVGGQSSYNEQFF.

The V gene is TRBV18, the J gene TRBJ2-5; D ambiguous. The DNA end is a closer match to TRBJ2-1, so the J assignment may be wrong. The CDR3 consists of 14 residues. The germline gives CDR1 KGHSH, CDR2 LQKENI. CDR3 sequence reads: CASSFLGIQDEQFF. The CDR3 DNA sequence: TGTGCCAGCTCATTTCTTGGAATACAAGATGAGCAGTTCTTC.

This clonotype was counted between two and nine times. The V and J genes are TRBV5-1 and TRBJ2-1; 8 bases align to TRBD1. The CDR3 loop spans 14 amino acids. The V segment lost 4 bases and the J segment 4 bases; nucleotides outside the gene matches: 4. Germline CDR1 SGHRS, CDR2 YFSETQ. The CDR3 region is CASSVGQGYNEQFF. DNA for the CDR3: TGCGCCAGCAGCGTCGGACAGGGATACAATGAGCAGTTCTTC.

This clonotype appeared a few times. This sequence joins TRBV12-3 or TRBV12-4 and TRBJ2-5; 7 nucleotides match TRBD1. The V segment lost 6 bases and the J segment 5 bases; nucleotides outside the gene matches: 9. The CDR3 runs to 14 residues. Here the CDR3 reads CASRSSSGGETQYF. CDR3 DNA: TGTGCCAGCAGGTCAAGCTCAGGGGGTGAGACCCAGTACTTC.

To note about this clonotype: A read error may account for a junction end that differs from germline. J is TRBJ2-1 and V is TRBV28; D is possibly TRBD1 (5 bases). Germline V lookup: CDR1 MDHEN, CDR2 SYDVKM. The CDR3 is made up of 12 amino acids. CDR3 region: CAGSLQDTEQFF. In DNA, the CDR3 is TGTGCCGGCAGTTTGCAGGACACCGAGCAGTTCTTC.

This clonotype was detected many times. This chain links TRBV28 with TRBJ2-7, with D possibly TRBD2 on 5 matching bases. Germline values: CDR1 MDHEN, CDR2 SYDVKM. The CDR3 extends over 15 amino acids. V was trimmed by 5 bases and J by 3 bases, leaving 17 bases between them. CDR3 sequence: CASSALLSRDYEQYF. The CDR3 DNA follows: TGTGCCAGCAGTGCCCTTCTCTCTCGGGACTACGAGCAGTACTTC.

In DNA form, the CDR3 reads TGCAGTGCTAGCCGTACCGGGACAGGACTCGCGAGGGAGCAGTACTTC. It yields the protein CSASRTGTGLAREQYF. The chain links TRBV20-1 to TRBJ2-7; 8 nucleotides line up with TRBD1. Germline CDR1 reads DFQATT; CDR2 reads SNEGSKA (reference sequence). The length of the CDR3 is 16 residues. J lost 7 bases, V lost 3 bases, and 17 bases had no gene match.

The chain links TRBV7-2 to TRBJ2-2, with a tentative D call TRBD2 (5 bases). Germline V gene sequence: CDR1 SGHTA, CDR2 FQGNSA. This CDR3 comprises 15 residues. V was shortened by 4 bases and J by 7 bases, with 16 bases between the two germline ends. CDR3: CASSSKLTTVGELFF. DNA of the CDR3: TGTGCCAGCAGCTCTAAGCTGACTACTGTCGGGGAGCTGTTTTTT.

V usage is TRBV20-1 and J usage is TRBJ2-5; 8 bases match TRBD1. Trimming removed 3 bases from V and 4 bases from J; junction bases left unmatched: 4. The CDR3 covers 13 residues. Germline assignment: CDR1 DFQATT and CDR2 SNEGSKA (reference sequence). The CDR3 region is CSASPGQGETQYF. The CDR3 nucleotides are TGCAGTGCTAGCCCCGGACAGGGAGAGACCCAGTACTTC.

This clonotype appeared a few times. The gene calls are TRBV29-1 and TRBJ2-5; D gene unclear. This CDR3 is 12 amino acids long. CDR1 is SQVTM, CDR2 ANQGSEA, per germline. With 4 bases removed from V and 0 bases from J, the gap between germline ends came to 6 bases. CDR3 nucleotides: TGCAGCGTTGTTTTCGACCAAGAGACCCAGTACTTC. Protein product: CSVVFDQETQYF.

The chain combines TRBV28 with TRBJ2-4; perhaps D is TRBD1 or TRBD2 (5 bases each). The CDR3 has 16 residues. Germline V gene sequence: CDR1 MDHEN, CDR2 SYDVKM. The germline V and J ends were trimmed by 1 base and 3 bases, with 13 bases remaining between them. This chain's CDR3 is CASSLSGQIDKNIQYF. CDR3 DNA sequence: TGTGCCAGCAGTTTATCGGGGCAGATCGACAAAAACATTCAGTACTTC.

This clonotype was detected only a few times. This rearrangement joins TRBV18 to TRBJ2-3; D gene uncertain. Trimming stripped 6 bases from V and 6 bases from J, with 13 bases between. The CDR3 consists of 13 residues. Germline V gene lookup returns CDR1 KGHSH and CDR2 LQKENI. CDR3 region: CASSILVADTQYF. CDR3 nucleotide sequence: TGTGCCAGCTCGATCCTGGTGGCGGATACGCAGTATTTT.

V and J are TRBV20-1 and TRBJ1-4; 9 bases agree with TRBD1. Germline V gene lookup returns CDR1 DFQATT and CDR2 SNEGSKA (reference sequence). V trimming: 1 base; J trimming: 7 bases; junction bases outside the gene matches: 13. The CDR3 totals 17 residues. DNA of the CDR3: TGCAGTGCTAGAGCCGGGACAGGGAGGGGTTTTGGTGAAAAACTGTTTTTT. Protein: CSARAGTGRGFGEKLFF.

The chain is built from TRBV28 and TRBJ1-2, with 8 bases identical to TRBD1. The CDR3 loop spans 16 amino acids. The germline gives CDR1 MDHEN, CDR2 SYDVKM. Losses at the gene ends were 6 bases for V and 3 bases for J; bases not matched to a gene: 12. CDR3 region: CASRKIQGARDYGYTF. The CDR3 DNA sequence: TGTGCCAGCAGGAAGATTCAGGGGGCGCGGGACTATGGCTACACCTTC.

V usage is TRBV29-1 and J usage is TRBJ2-5, with TRBD1 matching 9 bases. V lost 5 bases, J lost 5 bases, and 6 bases stayed unmatched. CDR3 length: 13 residues. The germline V gene encodes CDR1 SQVTM and CDR2 ANQGSEA. CDR3 residues: CSVPTGGEETQYF. Here the CDR3 DNA reads TGCAGCGTTCCTACAGGGGGCGAGGAGACCCAGTACTTC.

This clonotype came up many times. This chain uses TRBV28 with TRBJ2-3; 12 nucleotides match TRBD2. Germline values: CDR1 MDHEN, CDR2 SYDVKM. The V segment lost 5 bases and the J segment 6 bases; nucleotides outside the gene matches: 9. This CDR3 is built from 16 residues. CDR3: CASSALTSGSSDTQYF. In nucleotides, the CDR3 is TGTGCCAGCAGTGCCTTGACTAGCGGGAGTTCGGATACGCAGTATTTT.

A few counts support this clonotype. The chain is built from TRBV28 and TRBJ2-7; 7 bases fit TRBD1. CDR1 and CDR2 (germline): MDHEN, SYDVKM. J lost 2 bases, V lost 10 bases, and 2 bases had no gene match. The CDR3 loop spans 11 amino acids. For the CDR3, the DNA is TGTGCCACGGGACAGACCTACGAGCAGTACTTC. Translation gives CATGQTYEQYF.